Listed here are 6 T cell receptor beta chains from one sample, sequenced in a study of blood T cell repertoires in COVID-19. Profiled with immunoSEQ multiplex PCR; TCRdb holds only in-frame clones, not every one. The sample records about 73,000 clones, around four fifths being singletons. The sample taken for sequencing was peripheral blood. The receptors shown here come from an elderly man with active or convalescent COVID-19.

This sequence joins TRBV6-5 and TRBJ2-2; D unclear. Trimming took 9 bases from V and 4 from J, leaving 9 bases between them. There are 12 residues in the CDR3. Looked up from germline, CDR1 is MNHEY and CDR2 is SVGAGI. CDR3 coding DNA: TGTGCCAGTAACTTTGGCACCGGGGAGCTGTTTTTT. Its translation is CASNFGTGELFF.

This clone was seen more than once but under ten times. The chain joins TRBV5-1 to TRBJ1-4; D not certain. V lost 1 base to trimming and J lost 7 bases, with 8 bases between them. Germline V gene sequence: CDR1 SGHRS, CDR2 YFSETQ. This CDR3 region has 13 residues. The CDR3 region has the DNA TGCGCCAGCAGCTTGCAAGGAGGTGAAAAACTGTTTTTT. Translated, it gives CASSLQGGEKLFF.

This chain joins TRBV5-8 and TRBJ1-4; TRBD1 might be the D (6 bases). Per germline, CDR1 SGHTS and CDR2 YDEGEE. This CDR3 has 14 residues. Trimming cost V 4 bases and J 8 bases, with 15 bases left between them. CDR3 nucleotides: TGTGCCAGCAGCGGGTGGGACATGGACGAAAAACTGTTTTTT. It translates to CASSGWDMDEKLFF.

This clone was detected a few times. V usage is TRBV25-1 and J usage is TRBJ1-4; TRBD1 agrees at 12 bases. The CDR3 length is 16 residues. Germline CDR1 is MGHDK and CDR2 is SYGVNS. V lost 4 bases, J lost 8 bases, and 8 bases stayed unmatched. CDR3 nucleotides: TGTGCCAGCAGTGCCCGGGACAGGGGGCGAGAAGAAAAACTGTTTTTT. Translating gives CASSARDRGREEKLFF.

For the CDR3, the DNA is TGCACGGACAGGACCATGAACACTGAAGCTTTCTTT. It codes for CTDRTMNTEAFF. The chain has TRBV21-1 and TRBJ1-1; TRBD1, the table's D call, lacks a check against the DNA. TRBV21-1 constitutes a pseudogene. The CDR3 extends over 12 amino acids.

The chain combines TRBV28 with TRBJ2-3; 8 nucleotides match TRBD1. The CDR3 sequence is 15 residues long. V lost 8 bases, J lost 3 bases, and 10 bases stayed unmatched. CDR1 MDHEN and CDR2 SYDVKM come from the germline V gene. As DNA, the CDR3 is TGTGCCAGCCCTTCAAACAGGGGGGATACAGATACGCAGTATTTT. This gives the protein CASPSNRGDTDTQYF.